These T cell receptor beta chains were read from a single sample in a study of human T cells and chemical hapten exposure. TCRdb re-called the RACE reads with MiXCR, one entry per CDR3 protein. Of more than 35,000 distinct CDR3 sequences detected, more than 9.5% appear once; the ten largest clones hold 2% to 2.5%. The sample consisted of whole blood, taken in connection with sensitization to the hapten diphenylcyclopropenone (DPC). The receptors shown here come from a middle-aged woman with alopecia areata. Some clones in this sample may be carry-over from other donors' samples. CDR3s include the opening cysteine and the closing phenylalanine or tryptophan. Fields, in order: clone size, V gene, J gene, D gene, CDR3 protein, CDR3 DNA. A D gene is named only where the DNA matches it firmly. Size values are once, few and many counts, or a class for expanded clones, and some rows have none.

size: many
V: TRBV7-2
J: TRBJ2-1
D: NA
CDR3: CASSLKVRGGKVHNEQFF
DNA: TGTGCCAGCAGCTTGAAGGTTCGTGGGGGAAAGGTTCACAATGAGCAGTTCTTC

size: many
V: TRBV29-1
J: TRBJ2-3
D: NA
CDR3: CSVDPGERDRDTQYF
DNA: TGCAGCGTTGACCCAGGGGAGCGGGATCGGGATACGCAGTATTTT

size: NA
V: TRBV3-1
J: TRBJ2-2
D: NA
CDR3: CASSPQGPNTGELFF
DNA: TGTGCCAGCAGCCCTCAGGGTCCGAACACCGGGGAGCTGTTTTTT

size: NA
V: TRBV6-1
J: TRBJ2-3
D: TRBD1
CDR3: CASSEKGGPAGDTQYF
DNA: TGTGCCAGCAGTGAAAAAGGGGGCCCCGCAGGAGATACGCAGTATTTT

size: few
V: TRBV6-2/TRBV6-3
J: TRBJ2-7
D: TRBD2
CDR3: CASRWRELYEQYF
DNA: TGTGCCAGCAGGTGGCGGGAGTTGTACGAGCAGTACTTC

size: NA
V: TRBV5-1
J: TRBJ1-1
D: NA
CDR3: CASMVGILGNTEAFF
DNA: TGCGCCAGCATGGTAGGGATACTGGGGAACACTGAAGCTTTCTTT

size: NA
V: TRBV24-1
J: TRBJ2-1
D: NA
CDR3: CATSDPATGYNEQFF
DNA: TGTGCCACCAGTGACCCCGCGACGGGTTACAATGAGCAGTTCTTC

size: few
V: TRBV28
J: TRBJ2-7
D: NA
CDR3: CASSLIQDYEQYF
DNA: TGTGCCAGCAGTTTAATCCAGGACTACGAGCAGTACTTC

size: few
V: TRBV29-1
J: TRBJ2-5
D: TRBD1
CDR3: CSVRQGGTQYF
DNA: TGCAGCGTTCGACAGGGGGGGACCCAGTACTTC

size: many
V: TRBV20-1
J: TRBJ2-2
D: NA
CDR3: CSAVGGNANTGELFF
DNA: TGCAGTGCTGTGGGCGGGAACGCGAACACCGGGGAGCTGTTTTTT

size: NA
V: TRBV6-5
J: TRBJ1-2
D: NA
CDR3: CASSYSRSPSNYGYTF
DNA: TGTGCCAGCAGTTACTCGAGGAGTCCCAGCAACTATGGCTACACCTTC

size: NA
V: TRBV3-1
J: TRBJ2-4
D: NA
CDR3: CASSLGSNIQYF
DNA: TGTGCCAGCAGTCTCGGATCAAACATTCAGTACTTC

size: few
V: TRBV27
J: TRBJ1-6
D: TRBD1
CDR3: CASSLAHRGDNSPLHF
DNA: TGTGCCAGCAGTTTGGCCCACAGGGGGGATAATTCACCCCTCCACTTT

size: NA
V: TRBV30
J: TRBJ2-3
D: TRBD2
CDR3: CAWNQLAGTDTQYF
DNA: TGTGCCTGGAATCAGTTAGCGGGGACAGATACGCAGTATTTT

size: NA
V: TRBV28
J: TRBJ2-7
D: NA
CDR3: CASTTNYEQYF
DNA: TGTGCCAGCACTACCAACTACGAGCAGTACTTC

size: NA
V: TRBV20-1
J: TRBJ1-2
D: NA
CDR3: CSARGAYGYTF
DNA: TGCAGTGCTAGAGGAGCCTATGGCTACACCTTC

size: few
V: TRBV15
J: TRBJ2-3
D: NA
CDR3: CATSRDTDTQYF
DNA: TGTGCCACCAGCAGGGACACAGATACGCAGTATTTT

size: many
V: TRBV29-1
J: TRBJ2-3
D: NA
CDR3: CSVDSLGPPGATQYF
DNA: TGCAGCGTTGACTCACTGGGACCCCCCGGGGCTACGCAGTATTTT